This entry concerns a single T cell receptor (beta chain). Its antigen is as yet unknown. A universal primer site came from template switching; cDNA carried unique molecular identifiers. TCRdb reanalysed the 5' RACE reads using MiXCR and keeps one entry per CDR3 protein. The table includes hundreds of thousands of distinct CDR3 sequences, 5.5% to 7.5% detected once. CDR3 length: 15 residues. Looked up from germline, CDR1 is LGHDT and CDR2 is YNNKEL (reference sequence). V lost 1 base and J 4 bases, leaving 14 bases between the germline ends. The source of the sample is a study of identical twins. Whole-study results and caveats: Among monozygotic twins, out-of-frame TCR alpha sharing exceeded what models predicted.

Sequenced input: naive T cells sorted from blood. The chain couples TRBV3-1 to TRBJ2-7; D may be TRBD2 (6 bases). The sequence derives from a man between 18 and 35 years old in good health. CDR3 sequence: CASSQVWDSSYEQYF. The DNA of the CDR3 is TGTGCCAGCAGCCAAGTCTGGGACTCATCATACGAGCAGTACTTC.